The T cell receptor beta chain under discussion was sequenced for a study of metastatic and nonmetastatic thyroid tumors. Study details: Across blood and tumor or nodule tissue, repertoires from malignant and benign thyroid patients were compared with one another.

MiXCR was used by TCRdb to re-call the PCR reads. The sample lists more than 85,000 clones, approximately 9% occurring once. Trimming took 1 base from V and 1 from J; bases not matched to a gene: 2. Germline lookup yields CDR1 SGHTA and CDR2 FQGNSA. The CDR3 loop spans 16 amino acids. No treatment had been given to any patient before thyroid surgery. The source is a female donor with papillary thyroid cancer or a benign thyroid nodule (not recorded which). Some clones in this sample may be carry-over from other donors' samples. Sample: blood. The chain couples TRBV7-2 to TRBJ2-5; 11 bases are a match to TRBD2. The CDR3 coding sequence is TGTGCCAGCAGCTTAGGTAGCGGGGGGGCCCAAGAGACCCAGTACTTC. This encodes CASSLGSGGAQETQYF.